Here is one T cell receptor beta chain with its context. Its antigen is not known. The data stem from a study of shared clonotypes between healthy human individuals. Findings and limits, study-wide: Blood alone was sampled, and tissue repertoires likely differ.

CD45RO-negative, CCR7-selected cells formed the naive CD8 fraction, which excluded terminally differentiated effector memory CD45RA+ cells. Those who donated, Caucasian adults without exception, all lived in Nashville, Tennessee. Around 30,000 T cell genomes (roughly 220 ng DNA) went into each sorted-subset replicate. TCRdb keeps only in-frame clones here, not all; method: immunoSEQ multiplex PCR. The repertoire holds nearly 2 million clones, with less than 95% as singletons. The CDR3 spans 15 residues. The V segment lost 8 bases and the J segment 3 bases; nucleotides outside the gene matches: 10. Germline V gives CDR1 MDHEN, CDR2 SYDVKM.

The sample was naive CD8+ T cells sorted from blood. The sequence was obtained from a man between 18 and 35 years old in good health. The rearrangement uses TRBV28 and TRBJ2-3, with 8 nucleotides matching TRBD1. CDR3 sequence: CASGLQGALTDTQYF. The CDR3 region has the DNA TGTGCCAGCGGACTTCAGGGGGCGTTGACAGATACGCAGTATTTT.